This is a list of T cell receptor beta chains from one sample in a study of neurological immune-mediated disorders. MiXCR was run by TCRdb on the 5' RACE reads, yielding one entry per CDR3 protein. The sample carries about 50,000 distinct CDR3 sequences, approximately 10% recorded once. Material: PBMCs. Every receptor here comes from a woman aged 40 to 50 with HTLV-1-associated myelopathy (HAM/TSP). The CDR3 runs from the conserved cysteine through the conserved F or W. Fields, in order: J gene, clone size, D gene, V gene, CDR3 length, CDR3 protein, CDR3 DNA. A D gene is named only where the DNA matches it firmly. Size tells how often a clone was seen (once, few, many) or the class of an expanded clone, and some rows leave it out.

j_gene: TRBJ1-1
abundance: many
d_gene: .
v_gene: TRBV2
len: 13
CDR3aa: CASSEQGNTEAFF
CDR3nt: TGTGCCAGCAGTGAACAGGGGAACACTGAAGCTTTCTTT

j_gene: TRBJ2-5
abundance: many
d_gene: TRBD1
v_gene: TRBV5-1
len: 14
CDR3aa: CASSGGQPQETQYF
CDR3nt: TGCGCCAGCAGCGGGGGACAGCCCCAAGAGACCCAGTACTTC

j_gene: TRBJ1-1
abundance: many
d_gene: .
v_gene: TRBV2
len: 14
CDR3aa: CASVPGSMNTEAFF
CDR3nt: TGTGCCAGCGTCCCGGGGTCAATGAACACTGAAGCTTTCTTT

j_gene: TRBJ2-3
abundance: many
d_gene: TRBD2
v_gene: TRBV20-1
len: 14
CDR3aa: CSARTSQGTDTQYF
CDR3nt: TGCAGTGCTCGGACTAGCCAGGGCACAGATACGCAGTATTTT

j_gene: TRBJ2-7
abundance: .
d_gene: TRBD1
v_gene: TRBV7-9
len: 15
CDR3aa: CASSTEGQGGLEQYF
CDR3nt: TGTGCCAGCAGCACCGAGGGACAGGGGGGCCTCGAGCAGTACTTC

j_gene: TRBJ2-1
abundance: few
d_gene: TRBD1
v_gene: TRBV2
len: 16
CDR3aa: CASSRTGGSSYNEQFF
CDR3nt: TGTGCCAGCAGTCGAACAGGGGGCTCTTCCTACAATGAGCAGTTCTTC

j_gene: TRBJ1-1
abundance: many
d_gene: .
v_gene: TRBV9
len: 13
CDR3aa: CASSVGVGRGAFF
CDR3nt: TGTGCCAGCAGCGTAGGGGTAGGTCGAGGAGCTTTCTTT

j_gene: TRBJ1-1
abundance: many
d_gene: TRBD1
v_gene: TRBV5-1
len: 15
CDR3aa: CASSRQGVRNTEAFF
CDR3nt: TGCGCCAGCAGCAGACAGGGAGTTCGAAACACTGAAGCTTTCTTT

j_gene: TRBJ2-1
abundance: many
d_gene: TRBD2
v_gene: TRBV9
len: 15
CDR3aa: CASSLTSGGAVEQFF
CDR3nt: TGTGCCAGCAGCCTTACTAGCGGGGGGGCCGTTGAGCAGTTCTTC

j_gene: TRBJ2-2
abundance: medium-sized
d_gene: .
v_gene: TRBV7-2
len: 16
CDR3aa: CASSLFLGWNTGELFF
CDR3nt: TGTGCCAGCAGCTTATTCTTAGGTTGGAACACCGGGGAGCTGTTTTTT

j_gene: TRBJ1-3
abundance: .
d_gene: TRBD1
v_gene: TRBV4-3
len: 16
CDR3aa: CASSQGTGGSGNTIYF
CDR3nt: TGCGCCAGCAGCCAAGGGACAGGGGGTTCAGGAAACACCATATATTTT

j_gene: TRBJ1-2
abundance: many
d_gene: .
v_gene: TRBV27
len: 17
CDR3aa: CASSFRDRAADFYGYTF
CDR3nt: TGTGCCAGCAGTTTTCGCGACCGGGCAGCGGATTTCTATGGCTACACCTTC

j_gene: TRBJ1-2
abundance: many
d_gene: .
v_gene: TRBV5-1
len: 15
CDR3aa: CASSLDYLKVYGYTF
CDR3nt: TGCGCCAGCAGCTTGGATTATTTGAAAGTCTATGGCTACACCTTC

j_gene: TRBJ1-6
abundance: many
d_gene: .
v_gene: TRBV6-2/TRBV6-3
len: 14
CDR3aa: CASSYLQTNSPLHF
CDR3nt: TGTGCCAGCAGTTACCTACAGACCAATTCACCCCTCCACTTT

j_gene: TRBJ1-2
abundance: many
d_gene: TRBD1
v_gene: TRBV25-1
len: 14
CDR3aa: CASSITGANYGYTF
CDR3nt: TGTGCCAGCAGCATAACAGGGGCTAACTATGGCTACACCTTC

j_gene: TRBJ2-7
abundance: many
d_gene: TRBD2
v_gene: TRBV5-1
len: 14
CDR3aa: CASSRLAGPYEQYF
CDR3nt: TGCGCCAGCAGCAGACTAGCGGGGCCCTACGAGCAGTACTTC

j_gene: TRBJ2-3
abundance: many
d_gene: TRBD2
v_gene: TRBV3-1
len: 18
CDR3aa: CASSQGMTSGGYPDTQYF
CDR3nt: TGTGCCAGCAGCCAAGGGATGACTAGCGGGGGGTATCCAGATACGCAGTATTTT

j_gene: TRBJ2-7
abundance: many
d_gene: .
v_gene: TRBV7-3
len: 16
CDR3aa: CASSRDRGANSYEQYF
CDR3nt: TGTGCCAGCAGCCGCGATAGGGGGGCGAACTCCTACGAGCAGTACTTC

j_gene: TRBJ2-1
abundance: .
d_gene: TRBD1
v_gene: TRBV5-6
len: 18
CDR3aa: CASSFWDRTKLGYNEQFF
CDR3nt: TGTGCCAGCAGCTTCTGGGACAGGACCAAATTGGGGTACAATGAGCAGTTCTTC

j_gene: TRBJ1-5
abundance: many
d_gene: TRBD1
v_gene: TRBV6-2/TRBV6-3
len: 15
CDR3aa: CASTWTGDSNQPQHF
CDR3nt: TGTGCCAGCACCTGGACAGGGGATAGCAATCAGCCCCAGCATTTT

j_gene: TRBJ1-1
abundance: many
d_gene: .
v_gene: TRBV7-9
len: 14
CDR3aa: CASSLMGLEREAFF
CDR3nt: TGTGCCAGCTCCCTTATGGGACTCGAACGTGAAGCTTTCTTT

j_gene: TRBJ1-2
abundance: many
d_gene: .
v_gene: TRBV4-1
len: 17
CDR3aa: CASSQAWNVGLRYGYTF
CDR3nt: TGCGCCAGCAGCCAAGCGTGGAACGTCGGACTAAGATATGGCTACACCTTC

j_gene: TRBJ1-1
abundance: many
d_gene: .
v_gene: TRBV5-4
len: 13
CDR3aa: CASSPGQNTEAFF
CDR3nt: TGTGCCAGCAGCCCTGGACAGAACACTGAAGCTTTCTTT

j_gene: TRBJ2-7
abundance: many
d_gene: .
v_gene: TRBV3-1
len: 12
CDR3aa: CASSQDRWEQYF
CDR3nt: TGTGCCAGCAGCCAAGATCGGTGGGAGCAGTACTTC

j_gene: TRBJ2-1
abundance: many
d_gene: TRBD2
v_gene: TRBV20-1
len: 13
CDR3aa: CSASRGGIYEQFF
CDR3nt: TGCAGTGCGTCTCGGGGGGGCATTTATGAGCAGTTCTTC

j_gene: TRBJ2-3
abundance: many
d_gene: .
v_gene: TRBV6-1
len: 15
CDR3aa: CASSEWGLVTDTQYF
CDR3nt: TGTGCCAGCAGTGAATGGGGTCTGGTCACAGATACGCAGTATTTT

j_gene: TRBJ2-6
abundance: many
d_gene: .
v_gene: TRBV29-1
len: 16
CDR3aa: CSVEPTGLSGANVLTF
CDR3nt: TGCAGCGTTGAACCTACAGGTCTCTCTGGGGCCAACGTCCTGACTTTC

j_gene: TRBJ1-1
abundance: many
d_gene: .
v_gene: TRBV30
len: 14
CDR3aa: CAWSLEVRRTEAFF
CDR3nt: TGTGCCTGGAGTCTAGAGGTTCGGAGAACTGAAGCTTTCTTT

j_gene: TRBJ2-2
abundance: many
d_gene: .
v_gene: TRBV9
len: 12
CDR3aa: CASSVVIGELFF
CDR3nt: TGTGCCAGCAGCGTAGTGATCGGGGAGCTGTTTTTT

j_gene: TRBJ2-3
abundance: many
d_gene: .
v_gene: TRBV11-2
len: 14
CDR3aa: CASSLVGKADTQYF
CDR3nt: TGTGCCAGCAGCTTAGTAGGAAAAGCTGATACGCAGTATTTT

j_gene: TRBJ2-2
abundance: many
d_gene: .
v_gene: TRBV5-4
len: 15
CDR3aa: CASSLRDTNTGELFF
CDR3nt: TGTGCCAGCAGCTTGCGGGACACGAACACCGGGGAGCTGTTTTTT

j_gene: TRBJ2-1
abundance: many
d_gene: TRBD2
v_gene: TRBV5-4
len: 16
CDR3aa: CASSLDLAGRGNEQFF
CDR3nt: TGTGCCAGCAGCTTGGATCTAGCGGGGCGGGGCAATGAGCAGTTCTTC

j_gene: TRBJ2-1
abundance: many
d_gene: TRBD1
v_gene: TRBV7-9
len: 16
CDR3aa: CASSLAGTGGYNEQFF
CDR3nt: TGTGCCAGCAGCTTAGCTGGGACAGGGGGATACAATGAGCAGTTCTTC

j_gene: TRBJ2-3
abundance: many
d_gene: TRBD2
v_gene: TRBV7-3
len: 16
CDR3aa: CASSLGFRGGADTQYF
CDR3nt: TGTGCCAGCAGCTTAGGTTTTCGCGGGGGTGCAGATACGCAGTATTTT

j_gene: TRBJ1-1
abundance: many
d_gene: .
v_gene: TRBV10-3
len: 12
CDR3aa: CATGGVNTEAFF
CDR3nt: TGTGCCACGGGGGGGGTGAACACTGAAGCTTTCTTT

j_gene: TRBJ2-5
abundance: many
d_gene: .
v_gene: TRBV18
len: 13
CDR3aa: CASSPIAQETQYF
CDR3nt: TGTGCCAGCTCACCCATAGCCCAAGAGACCCAGTACTTC

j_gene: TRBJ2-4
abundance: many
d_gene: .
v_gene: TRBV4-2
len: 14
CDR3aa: CASSQVLAKNIQYF
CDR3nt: TGTGCCAGCAGCCAAGTGTTAGCCAAAAACATTCAGTACTTC

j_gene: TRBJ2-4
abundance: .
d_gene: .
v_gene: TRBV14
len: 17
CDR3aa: CASTPRSLLIRGNIQYF
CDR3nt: TGTGCCAGCACCCCTCGCTCGCTGCTTATCCGGGGAAACATTCAGTACTTC

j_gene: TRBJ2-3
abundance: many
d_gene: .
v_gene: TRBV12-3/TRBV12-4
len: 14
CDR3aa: CASRDTGSTDTQYF
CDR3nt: TGTGCCAGCAGAGACACGGGGAGCACAGATACGCAGTATTTT

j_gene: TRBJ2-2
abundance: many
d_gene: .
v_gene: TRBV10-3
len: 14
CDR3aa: CAIRQAAGTGELFF
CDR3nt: TGTGCCATCCGGCAGGCCGCGGGCACCGGGGAGCTGTTTTTT

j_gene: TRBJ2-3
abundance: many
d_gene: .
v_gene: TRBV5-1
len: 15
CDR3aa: CASSLESQLTDTQYF
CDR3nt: TGCGCCAGCAGCTTAGAGTCCCAACTCACAGATACGCAGTATTTT

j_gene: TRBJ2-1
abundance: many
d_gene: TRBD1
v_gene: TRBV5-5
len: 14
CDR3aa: CASSLNRGSNEQFF
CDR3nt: TGTGCCAGCAGCTTGAACAGGGGTTCAAATGAGCAGTTCTTC

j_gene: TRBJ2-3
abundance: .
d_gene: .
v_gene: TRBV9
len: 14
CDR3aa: CASSVAWGTDTQYF
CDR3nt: TGTGCCAGCAGCGTAGCTTGGGGCACAGATACGCAGTATTTT

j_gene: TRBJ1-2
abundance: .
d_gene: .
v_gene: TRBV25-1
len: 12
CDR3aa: CASSGRFDGYTF
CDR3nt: TGTGCCAGCAGTGGAAGGTTCGATGGCTACACCTTC

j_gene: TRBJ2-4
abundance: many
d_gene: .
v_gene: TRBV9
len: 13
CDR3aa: CASSVGSSNIQYF
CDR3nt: TGTGCCAGCAGCGTAGGTTCTTCAAACATTCAGTACTTC

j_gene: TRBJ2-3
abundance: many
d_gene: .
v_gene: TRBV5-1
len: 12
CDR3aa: CASSLVKDTQYF
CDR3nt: TGCGCCAGCAGCTTGGTAAAAGATACGCAGTATTTT